Sequencing of this T cell receptor beta chain was carried out in a study of technical replicates of blood from several donors. Method: immunoSEQ multiplex PCR; TCRdb's copy keeps in-frame clones and lacks some. The sample records 55,000 to 80,000 clones, 98% being singletons. Germline CDR1 reads MDHEN; CDR2 reads SYDVKM. V lost 5 bases to trimming and J lost 2 bases; unmatched junction nucleotides: 13. The CDR3 totals 18 residues. This sequence was found in a human donor in good health. Sequenced sample: T cells isolated from PBMCs. The V gene is TRBV28, the J gene TRBJ1-4; TRBD1 matches at 8 bases. In DNA form, the CDR3 reads TGTGCCAGCAGTCCACCAGGACAGGGTCTGGTCACTAATGAAAAACTGTTTTTT. Protein: CASSPPGQGLVTNEKLFF.